This TCR beta chain was documented in a study of shared clonotypes between healthy human individuals. Turning to the study itself: Donor composition was a couple of women and a few men, aged 18 to 49.

DNA from unsorted PBMC was sequenced on ten immunoSEQ deep assay plates. Method: immunoSEQ multiplex PCR; TCRdb's copy keeps in-frame clones and lacks some. This sample has 530,000 or so clones; around 79% occur once, and the top ten carry roughly an eighth. J gave up 5 bases and V 4 bases, and 6 bases lay outside the gene matches. This CDR3 comprises 14 residues. Germline CDR1 MGHDK, CDR2 SYGVNS. The sequencing sample was made of PBMCs. This chain connects TRBV25-1 to TRBJ1-2; 8 nucleotides match TRBD1. The clonotype comes from a woman between 40 and 50 years old in good health. Some clones in this sample may be carry-over from other donors' samples. The CDR3 reads CASSGSGGWYGYTF. In DNA, the CDR3 is TGTGCCAGCAGTGGATCAGGGGGCTGGTATGGCTACACCTTC.